This T cell receptor (beta chain) was recovered during a study of CD8+ T cells in alopecia areata. Study-wide results and limits: Higher clonality than in normal scalp was seen in lesional scalp, especially alopecia totalis/universalis.

The length of the CDR3 is 16 residues. Losses at the gene ends were 6 bases for V and 7 bases for J; bases not matched to a gene: 13. CDR1 is ENHRY, CDR2 SYGVKD, per germline. This clone qualifies as medium-sized (0.01 to 0.1%). The antigen remains undetermined. Specimens obtained from alopecia areata patients comprised lesional scalp punch biopsies and peripheral blood. PBMCs yielded sorted CD4+ and CD8+ T cells. Following extraction, RNA underwent reverse transcription to cDNA, which served as the sequencing template. Profiling relied on immunoSEQ multiplex PCR, and the TCRdb table lists in-frame clones only, not all of them. The table has about 180,000 clones, less than 75% seen once.

The sequenced sample was CD8+ T cells sorted from blood, obtained at week 0. The V call is TRBV10-3, the J call TRBJ2-2; 8 bases line up with TRBD1. The receptor was derived from a human donor with alopecia areata. The CDR3 sequence: CAIRRDRGPSHGELFF. The CDR3 DNA follows: TGTGCCATCAGGAGAGACAGGGGCCCAAGCCACGGGGAGCTGTTTTTT.